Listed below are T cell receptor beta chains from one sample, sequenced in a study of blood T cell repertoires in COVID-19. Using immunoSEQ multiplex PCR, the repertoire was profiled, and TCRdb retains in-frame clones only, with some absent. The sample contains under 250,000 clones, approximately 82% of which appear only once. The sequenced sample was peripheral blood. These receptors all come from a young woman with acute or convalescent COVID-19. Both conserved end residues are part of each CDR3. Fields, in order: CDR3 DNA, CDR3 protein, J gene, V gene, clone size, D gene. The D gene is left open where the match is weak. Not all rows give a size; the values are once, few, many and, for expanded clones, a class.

CDR3nt: TGTGCCAGCAGTTACGGTAGCGGGAGTAGGGATACGCAGTATTTT; CDR3aa: CASSYGSGSRDTQYF; j_gene: TRBJ2-3; v_gene: TRBV6-5; abundance: .; d_gene: TRBD2
CDR3nt: TGTGCCAGCAGTGGGGCTAGCGGGTCTGCAGTTGAGCAGTTCTTC; CDR3aa: CASSGASGSAVEQFF; j_gene: TRBJ2-1; v_gene: TRBV2; abundance: few; d_gene: TRBD2
CDR3nt: TGTGCCAGTACTCGGGCTAGCGGGATTAGCTCTGGGGCCAACGTCCTGACTTTC; CDR3aa: CASTRASGISSGANVLTF; j_gene: TRBJ2-6; v_gene: TRBV19; abundance: .; d_gene: TRBD2
CDR3nt: TGCGCCAGCAGCCAAGTAACCGGGACAGGGGGCGATGAGCAGTTCTTC; CDR3aa: CASSQVTGTGGDEQFF; j_gene: TRBJ2-1; v_gene: TRBV4-1; abundance: .; d_gene: TRBD1
CDR3nt: TGTGCCAGCAGCCCCCCGGGCGGGGGTAACACCGGGGAGCTGTTTTTT; CDR3aa: CASSPPGGGNTGELFF; j_gene: TRBJ2-2; v_gene: TRBV7-8; abundance: .; d_gene: TRBD2
CDR3nt: TGTGCCTGGAGTGGGGACAGTTTTGGCGAGCAGTACTTC; CDR3aa: CAWSGDSFGEQYF; j_gene: TRBJ2-7; v_gene: TRBV30; abundance: .; d_gene: TRBD1
CDR3nt: TGTGCCAGCAGCCAAGATGGGCTAGCGGGAAAATATGGTCTCAATGAGCAGTTCTTC; CDR3aa: CASSQDGLAGKYGLNEQFF; j_gene: TRBJ2-1; v_gene: TRBV3-1/TRBV3-2; abundance: .; d_gene: TRBD2
CDR3nt: TGTGCCAGCGGCGGGACCTACAATGAGCAGTTCTTC; CDR3aa: CASGGTYNEQFF; j_gene: TRBJ2-1; v_gene: TRBV28; abundance: .; d_gene: .
CDR3nt: TGTGCCTGGAACACAGGGGGTGGCAATCAGCCCCAGCATTTT; CDR3aa: CAWNTGGGNQPQHF; j_gene: TRBJ1-5; v_gene: TRBV30; abundance: .; d_gene: TRBD1
CDR3nt: TGTGCCAGCAGTTTGAGGCGGGAGGGCACCGGGGAGCTGTTTTTT; CDR3aa: CASSLRREGTGELFF; j_gene: TRBJ2-2; v_gene: TRBV6-2/TRBV6-3; abundance: .; d_gene: TRBD2
CDR3nt: TGCGCCAGCAGCGAAGGCAGGGTAGGAGAAAAACTGTTTTTT; CDR3aa: CASSEGRVGEKLFF; j_gene: TRBJ1-4; v_gene: TRBV5-1; abundance: .; d_gene: .
CDR3nt: TGTGCCAGCAATACACAGGGGGCAGAGACCCAGTACTTC; CDR3aa: CASNTQGAETQYF; j_gene: TRBJ2-5; v_gene: TRBV28; abundance: .; d_gene: TRBD1
CDR3nt: TGTGCCTGGAGTGTAAGGGGGGGGCCCCAGCCCCAGCATTTT; CDR3aa: CAWSVRGGPQPQHF; j_gene: TRBJ1-5; v_gene: TRBV30; abundance: .; d_gene: .
CDR3nt: TGCAGTGCTAGTATGGGACTAGCGGGAGGGGCGACCGGGGAGCTGTTTTTT; CDR3aa: CSASMGLAGGATGELFF; j_gene: TRBJ2-2; v_gene: TRBV20-1; abundance: once; d_gene: TRBD2
CDR3nt: TGCGCCAGCAGCCTGGGACTAGCGGGAGGGCGCTACGAGCAGTACTTC; CDR3aa: CASSLGLAGGRYEQYF; j_gene: TRBJ2-7; v_gene: TRBV5-1; abundance: few; d_gene: TRBD2
CDR3nt: TGTGCCAGCAGTTACCGACTGATAGATACGCAGTATTTT; CDR3aa: CASSYRLIDTQYF; j_gene: TRBJ2-3; v_gene: TRBV6-2/TRBV6-3; abundance: .; d_gene: .
CDR3nt: TGTGCCAGCTCAGCCGAGGGGGCTTCCTTACACACGAGCTCCTACGAGCAGTACTTC; CDR3aa: CASSAEGASLHTSSYEQYF; j_gene: TRBJ2-7; v_gene: TRBV18; abundance: .; d_gene: TRBD1
CDR3nt: TGTGCCTGGAGTGCCGGACAGGGCACCAAAAACATTCAGTACTTC; CDR3aa: CAWSAGQGTKNIQYF; j_gene: TRBJ2-4; v_gene: TRBV30; abundance: .; d_gene: TRBD1
CDR3nt: TGTGCCTGGAGTTTGGGACTAGCGGGAAATGAGCAGTTCTTC; CDR3aa: CAWSLGLAGNEQFF; j_gene: TRBJ2-1; v_gene: TRBV30; abundance: few; d_gene: TRBD2
CDR3nt: TGTGCCAGCAGCTCGGGGGGCCTCTATAGCAATCAGCCCCAGCATTTT; CDR3aa: CASSSGGLYSNQPQHF; j_gene: TRBJ1-5; v_gene: TRBV7-8; abundance: .; d_gene: .
CDR3nt: TGTGCCAGCAGCGTAGCGGCAGGAAACACTGAAGCTTTCTTT; CDR3aa: CASSVAAGNTEAFF; j_gene: TRBJ1-1; v_gene: TRBV13; abundance: .; d_gene: .
CDR3nt: TGTGCCAGCAGCGCGGATACAGGTCCAGATACGCAGTATTTT; CDR3aa: CASSADTGPDTQYF; j_gene: TRBJ2-3; v_gene: TRBV5-5; abundance: .; d_gene: .
CDR3nt: TGTGCCAGCAGGCCGACAGGTTTTGTACAGCCCCAGCATTTT; CDR3aa: CASRPTGFVQPQHF; j_gene: TRBJ1-5; v_gene: TRBV28; abundance: .; d_gene: .
CDR3nt: TGTGCCAGCAGCTTAGGTGGGCAGGGGGCTGAGTATGAGCAGTTCTTC; CDR3aa: CASSLGGQGAEYEQFF; j_gene: TRBJ2-1; v_gene: TRBV7-8; abundance: .; d_gene: TRBD1
CDR3nt: TGTGCCAGCAGCGTAGGAAAAACAGGGGAAGCCACCTATGGCTACACCTTC; CDR3aa: CASSVGKTGEATYGYTF; j_gene: TRBJ1-2; v_gene: TRBV9; abundance: .; d_gene: TRBD1
CDR3nt: TGTGCCACCACGGCCGGGGTCATCGCGAACACTGAAGCTTTCTTT; CDR3aa: CATTAGVIANTEAFF; j_gene: TRBJ1-1; v_gene: TRBV15; abundance: .; d_gene: .
CDR3nt: TGTGCCAGCAGTCCACAGGCCCCACCGTACGAGCAGTACTTC; CDR3aa: CASSPQAPPYEQYF; j_gene: TRBJ2-7; v_gene: TRBV28; abundance: .; d_gene: .
CDR3nt: TGTGCCAGCAGGCCGGGACTAGACCTCTACGAGCAGTACTTC; CDR3aa: CASRPGLDLYEQYF; j_gene: TRBJ2-7; v_gene: TRBV27; abundance: .; d_gene: TRBD2
CDR3nt: TGTGCCAGCAGTGAGACGACTAGCGGGAGTTCCGAGCAGTACTTC; CDR3aa: CASSETTSGSSEQYF; j_gene: TRBJ2-7; v_gene: TRBV6-1; abundance: .; d_gene: TRBD2
CDR3nt: TGTGCCAGTACAGGCGGGAGCGGCCTCACTTACGAGCAGTACTTC; CDR3aa: CASTGGSGLTYEQYF; j_gene: TRBJ2-7; v_gene: TRBV19; abundance: .; d_gene: TRBD2
CDR3nt: TGTGCCAGCAGTTTTTCGGCGGCCACCTACGAGCAGTACTTC; CDR3aa: CASSFSAATYEQYF; j_gene: TRBJ2-7; v_gene: TRBV28; abundance: once; d_gene: .
CDR3nt: TGTGCCAGCAGCTTAACGACAGGGAACACCGGGGAGCTGTTTTTT; CDR3aa: CASSLTTGNTGELFF; j_gene: TRBJ2-2; v_gene: TRBV7-3; abundance: .; d_gene: .
CDR3nt: TGTGCCAGCAGTTTCAGGGGGGCTTGGGGCTACACCTTC; CDR3aa: CASSFRGAWGYTF; j_gene: TRBJ1-2; v_gene: TRBV12-3/TRBV12-4; abundance: .; d_gene: TRBD1
CDR3nt: TGTGCCAGCAGCTTAGGGGACATGAGCTACAATCAGCCCCAGCATTTT; CDR3aa: CASSLGDMSYNQPQHF; j_gene: TRBJ1-5; v_gene: TRBV7-2; abundance: .; d_gene: .
CDR3nt: TGTGCCAGCAGCCCCGGACAGGGCGGATTAAAAGAGACCCAGTACTTC; CDR3aa: CASSPGQGGLKETQYF; j_gene: TRBJ2-5; v_gene: TRBV3-1/TRBV3-2; abundance: .; d_gene: TRBD1
CDR3nt: TGTGCCAGCGAAGCCGGGACAGGGTATCAGCCCCAGCATTTT; CDR3aa: CASEAGTGYQPQHF; j_gene: TRBJ1-5; v_gene: TRBV2; abundance: few; d_gene: TRBD1
CDR3nt: TGTGCCAGCAGGTGGACAGGGTTGAGTGAAGCTTTCTTT; CDR3aa: CASRWTGLSEAFF; j_gene: TRBJ1-1; v_gene: TRBV12-3/TRBV12-4; abundance: once; d_gene: TRBD1
CDR3nt: TGTGCCAGCTCAGGCGCACAGGGATCTGGAAACACCATATATTTT; CDR3aa: CASSGAQGSGNTIYF; j_gene: TRBJ1-3; v_gene: TRBV18; abundance: once; d_gene: .
CDR3nt: TGCGCCAGCAGCCCCCTCGGGACAGGGATCTTATACGAGCAGTACTTC; CDR3aa: CASSPLGTGILYEQYF; j_gene: TRBJ2-7; v_gene: TRBV5-1; abundance: many; d_gene: TRBD1
CDR3nt: TGCGCCAGCAGCCAAGTGCTAGGTTGGTCGTCTGGGGCCAACGTCCTGACTTTC; CDR3aa: CASSQVLGWSSGANVLTF; j_gene: TRBJ2-6; v_gene: TRBV4-3; abundance: .; d_gene: .
CDR3nt: TGTGCCAGCAGCCCGACAGGGTTGGGTTCTGAAAAACTGTTTTTT; CDR3aa: CASSPTGLGSEKLFF; j_gene: TRBJ1-4; v_gene: TRBV7-6; abundance: few; d_gene: TRBD1
CDR3nt: TGTGCCAGCAGAAGAACAGGGGTCGGTTATGGCTACACCTTC; CDR3aa: CASRRTGVGYGYTF; j_gene: TRBJ1-2; v_gene: TRBV28; abundance: few; d_gene: TRBD1
CDR3nt: TGTGCCAGCAGCTCACAGGGTTTTGGGAACACTGAAGCTTTCTTT; CDR3aa: CASSSQGFGNTEAFF; j_gene: TRBJ1-1; v_gene: TRBV7-2; abundance: .; d_gene: .
CDR3nt: TGTGCCAGTAGTATACTAGTTTACGATACGCAGTATTTT; CDR3aa: CASSILVYDTQYF; j_gene: TRBJ2-3; v_gene: TRBV19; abundance: .; d_gene: .
CDR3nt: TGTGCCAGCAGCGTAGAGAGCTCCTACGAGCAGTACTTC; CDR3aa: CASSVESSYEQYF; j_gene: TRBJ2-7; v_gene: TRBV9; abundance: few; d_gene: .
CDR3nt: TGTGCCAGCAGGCGGAGGTCACCTTCAAACCCCTTTGCAACTAATGAAAAACTGTTTTTT; CDR3aa: CASRRRSPSNPFATNEKLFF; j_gene: TRBJ1-4; v_gene: TRBV6-8; abundance: few; d_gene: .
CDR3nt: TGTGCCAGCAGTTACGGCTCCACAGATACGCAGTATTTT; CDR3aa: CASSYGSTDTQYF; j_gene: TRBJ2-3; v_gene: TRBV6-2/TRBV6-3; abundance: .; d_gene: .
CDR3nt: TGTGCCAGCAGCGTCTTAGCGGGAGTGGGCGAGCAGTACTTC; CDR3aa: CASSVLAGVGEQYF; j_gene: TRBJ2-7; v_gene: TRBV9; abundance: .; d_gene: TRBD2
CDR3nt: TGTGCCATCAGTGAGTCGGGACAGAGCTATGGCTACACCTTC; CDR3aa: CAISESGQSYGYTF; j_gene: TRBJ1-2; v_gene: TRBV10-3; abundance: .; d_gene: TRBD1
CDR3nt: TGCGCCAGCAGTGTTGCGGGATGTACCACAGATACGCAGTATTTT; CDR3aa: CASSVAGCTTDTQYF; j_gene: TRBJ2-3; v_gene: TRBV10-1; abundance: .; d_gene: .
CDR3nt: TGTGCCTGGAGGAGGGACAGTTACCCCCATGGCTACACCTTC; CDR3aa: CAWRRDSYPHGYTF; j_gene: TRBJ1-2; v_gene: TRBV30; abundance: .; d_gene: TRBD1
CDR3nt: TGTGCCAGCAGCTCTGAGTACTCCACAGATACGCAGTATTTT; CDR3aa: CASSSEYSTDTQYF; j_gene: TRBJ2-3; v_gene: TRBV7-9; abundance: .; d_gene: .
CDR3nt: TGTGCCAGCAGCCGCTGGATGGAGGACAATGAGCAGTTCTTC; CDR3aa: CASSRWMEDNEQFF; j_gene: TRBJ2-1; v_gene: TRBV7-9; abundance: .; d_gene: .
CDR3nt: TGTGCCACCAGTAAACAGGGGGCTGTGAACACTGAAGCTTTCTTT; CDR3aa: CATSKQGAVNTEAFF; j_gene: TRBJ1-1; v_gene: TRBV15; abundance: .; d_gene: TRBD1
CDR3nt: TGTGCCAGCAGCCATGAACCGGGACTAGCGGGGGGAAACAATGAGCAGTTCTTC; CDR3aa: CASSHEPGLAGGNNEQFF; j_gene: TRBJ2-1; v_gene: TRBV4-2; abundance: .; d_gene: TRBD2